This T cell receptor beta chain comes out of a study of T cell responses to AZD1222 COVID-19 vaccine (dated by TCRdb to the early 2020s). For the study in its entirety: AZD1222 recipients given second doses at about 4 weeks or at about 12 weeks were pooled, since spike-specific TCR depth and breadth were not found to differ between the two schedules. TCR sequencing was performed for roughly 240 trial participants, of whom 207 were given two doses of AZD1222 and roughly 25 were given two doses of MenACWY control vaccine. Enrollment into the trials was organized by age into subgroups of 18-55, 56-69 and 70-plus years, and those subgroups contained approximately 150, 30 and 60 TCR-sequenced participants, respectively.

The CDR3 regions of human TCRbeta chains were subjected to immunosequencing. As for the original processing: TCRs in the repertoires were compared against a reference library of SARS-CoV-2-specific TCRs that had been generated with the MIRA antigen-specificity platform. Breadth meant the fraction of unique TCRs that were SARS-CoV-2-associated, whereas depth meant the fraction of total T cells that were SARS-CoV-2-associated. Using the MIRA data, each spike-specific TCR was mapped to the spike region that the TCR reacts to and placed in a CD4 or CD8 class. Log10-transformed breadth and depth values were compared by one-way ANOVA with Sidak's multiple comparisons tests. In TCRdb, the immuneACCESS table is reduced to in-frame sequences with V and J assigned. These tables do not hold every clone; where another copy was compared, an unresolved V gene accounts for under half, and the others remain unexplained. V and J calls and clone size are as listed in that table; D and trimming were resolved from the DNA. In this sample the table shows approximately 76,000 clones, 88% of which occur a single time. The ten most abundant clones make up less than 20% of the sample.

Paper-wide results and their limitations: Epitopes outside the regions mutated in the B.1.351 and B.1.1.7 variants were reportedly recognized by nearly half of the unique spike-specific TCRs. Vaccine-associated CD4 TCRs spanned the whole spike protein, with dominant responses in regions 160-218 and 743-854. Conclusions about previously exposed vaccinees are limited because only five or six AZD1222 recipients were SARS-CoV-2 seropositive at baseline. Most participants were white British and females outnumbered males, and the authors suggested that clonal diversity may have been underestimated. Because no samples from the day 14 peak response were available, repertoires could be characterized only after the peak T cell response. After two AZD1222 doses, both the breadth and the depth of spike-specific TCRs were significantly higher than at day 0 and than in MenACWY recipients. The 56-69-year group was small, and its depth increase did not reach significance, likely because of low power.

Counted from cysteine to phenylalanine, this CDR3 has 14 amino acids. The entry retains the CDR3 DNA only, 42 bases that are in frame from base 1. CDR1 and CDR2, looked up from the germline V gene, are SGHNT and YENEEA. V is clipped by 5 bases and J by 5 bases, and the sequence between their germline boundaries is 14 bases long. In regard to this clone: Its antigen is unknown. No qualities accompany the bases; no much larger clone lies one base away.

Taken with the paper, the label for time point translates to: baseline before first vaccination. The vaccinee samples were drawn from two UK trials, COV001 and COV002, one of which was a single-blind randomized controlled phase 2/3 trial testing AZD1222 (ChAdOx1 nCoV-19) in healthy adults. For TCRbeta chain sequencing, PBMC samples were collected from trial participants at day 0 and at day 28 after the second dose. The receptor's source is an adult in good health. Recombination linked TRBV11-3 to TRBJ2-3; the D gene is perhaps TRBD2, on 5 matching bases. The sample was peripheral blood, taken on day 0 of AZD1222 vaccination. The CDR3: CASSPRSGGDTQYF. The nucleotide sequence is given as TGTGCCAGCAGCCCCCGATCAGGAGGAGATACGCAGTATTTT.